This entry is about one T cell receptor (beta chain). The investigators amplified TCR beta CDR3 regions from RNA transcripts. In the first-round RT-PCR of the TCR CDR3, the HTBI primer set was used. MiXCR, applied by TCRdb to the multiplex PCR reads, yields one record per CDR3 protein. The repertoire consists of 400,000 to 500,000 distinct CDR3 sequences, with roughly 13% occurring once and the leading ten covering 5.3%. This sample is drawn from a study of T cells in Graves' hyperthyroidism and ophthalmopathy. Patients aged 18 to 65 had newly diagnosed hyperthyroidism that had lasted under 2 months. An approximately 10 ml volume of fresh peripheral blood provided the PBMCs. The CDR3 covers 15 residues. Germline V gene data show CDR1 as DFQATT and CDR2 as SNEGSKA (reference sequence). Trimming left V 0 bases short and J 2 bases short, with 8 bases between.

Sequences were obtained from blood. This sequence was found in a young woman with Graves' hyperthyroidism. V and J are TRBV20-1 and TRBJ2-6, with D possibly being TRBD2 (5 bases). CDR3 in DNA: TGCAGTGCTAGAGATATGCGGGCTGGGGCCAACGTCCTGACTTTC. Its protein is CSARDMRAGANVLTF.